This T cell receptor beta chain came from a study of identical twins. A word on this clonotype: Its target is not known.

Regarding the study as a whole: Model-predicted out-of-frame TCR alpha sharing fell below observed values in monozygotic twins. Within cord blood, abundant beta clonotypes carried fewer insertions, but memory repertoires showed no such trend.

This CDR3 is 13 amino acids long. The V gene's germline CDR1 is ENHRY and CDR2 SYGVKD. The ends were cut back, 6 bases at V and 3 bases at J, with 11 bases in the middle. The authors used template switching to add a universal primer site and gave cDNA unique molecular identifiers. One entry per CDR3 protein results from TCRdb running MiXCR on the 5' RACE reads. Counted here are about 200,000 distinct CDR3 sequences, 7.5% occurring once; the ten biggest clones make up about 1.8%. The same sample was also studied in work on yellow fever vaccine responses in identical twins. In that study: Reported findings indicate that twins' vaccine T cell responses seemed partially convergent, partially personalized.

Sequencing was performed on memory (CD45RO+) T cells sorted from blood. The chain uses TRBV10-3 and TRBJ2-5; D unclear. This TCR was recovered from a woman in her late teens or twenties in good health. CDR3 sequence reads: CAIRPDTEETQYF. CDR3 coding DNA: TGTGCCATCAGGCCAGACACGGAAGAGACCCAGTACTTC.